This entry lists 23 T cell receptor beta chains sequenced from one sample in a study of T cell changes during pregnancy in multiple sclerosis. Some clones are missing from TCRdb's copy, which holds only in-frame ones; the method was immunoSEQ multiplex PCR. The sample has under 95,000 clones, around 90% seen once. Sequences were derived from CD4+ T cells from peripheral blood mononuclear cells, sampled before pregnancy. The origin of the receptors is a female donor with multiple sclerosis, enrolled in a pregnancy study.

Here the CDR3 reads CASSNRGGRTDTQYF. The CDR3, as DNA: TGTGCCAGCAGCAATCGGGGGGGCCGGACAGATACGCAGTATTTT. The chain employs TRBV9 and TRBJ2-3; 8 bases are shared with TRBD2. The CDR3 contains 15 residues. V was clipped by 4 bases and J by 3 bases; unmatched bases: 7. Germline V gene lookup returns CDR1 SGDLS and CDR2 YYNGEE.

This clone appeared a few times. This chain joins TRBV7-9 and TRBJ1-5; 9 nucleotides agree with TRBD1. This CDR3 has 17 residues. Trimming at V came to 5 bases and at J to 2 bases, leaving 10 bases not matched to a gene. CDR1 SEHNR and CDR2 FQNEAQ come from the germline V gene (reference sequence). The DNA of the CDR3 is TGTGCCAGCAGCGGGCCGGGACAGGGTTGGGGCAATCAGCCCCAGCATTTT. Amino acid sequence: CASSGPGQGWGNQPQHF.

This chain connects TRBV5-5 to TRBJ2-2, with D possibly being TRBD1 (6 bases). This CDR3 is built from 15 residues. V lost 4 bases to trimming and J lost 1 base, with 11 bases between them. Germline lookup yields CDR1 SGHKS and CDR2 YYEKEE (reference sequence). The CDR3 here is CASSLTTGNTGELFF. Written as DNA, the CDR3 is TGTGCCAGCAGCCTCACGACAGGGAACACCGGGGAGCTGTTTTTT.

V is TRBV5-1 and J is TRBJ1-2; a weak D match, TRBD1 (6 bases). This CDR3 contains 15 residues. Germline V CDR1 and CDR2: SGHRS, YFSETQ. Deletions cut 0 bases from V and 7 bases from J, with 16 bases between. The CDR3 sequence: CASSLAAQGVGGYTF. The CDR3 region has the DNA TGCGCCAGCAGCTTGGCGGCACAGGGAGTCGGTGGCTACACCTTC.

This chain links TRBV4-2 with TRBJ1-5, with D perhaps matching TRBD1 (5 bases). The CDR3 loop spans 17 amino acids. Germline CDR1 is LGHNA and CDR2 is YNFKEQ. Trimming shortened V by 0 bases and J by 2 bases, and 14 bases separated the two germline ends. The CDR3 coding sequence is TGTGCCAGCAGCCAAGAGGCGGGGGGGATCGGCAATCAGCCCCAGCATTTT. This codes for CASSQEAGGIGNQPQHF.

The CDR3 DNA sequence: TGTGCCAGCAGACATACAGGGACAGTGAACACTGAAGCTTTCTTT. This translates into CASRHTGTVNTEAFF. The chain employs TRBV28 and TRBJ1-1; TRBD1 matches at 7 bases. The CDR3 runs 15 residues. The ends lost 6 bases at V and 0 bases at J; junction bases unmatched: 7. Looked up from germline, CDR1 is MDHEN and CDR2 is SYDVKM.

The chain links TRBV5-1 to TRBJ1-4; 7 bases agree with TRBD1. The germline gives CDR1 SGHRS, CDR2 YFSETQ. The CDR3 consists of 15 residues. J was trimmed by 8 bases and V by 4 bases; bases with no gene match: 11. Written as DNA, the CDR3 is TGCGCCAGCAGCCTGCGACAGGGAGGTCCCGAAAAACTGTTTTTT. This translates into CASSLRQGGPEKLFF.

This clone was seen only a few times. The chain employs TRBV5-6 and TRBJ1-6; tentative D call: TRBD1 (6 bases). The V gene's germline CDR1 is SGHDT and CDR2 YYEEEE. Deletions cut 4 bases from V and 1 base from J, with 12 bases between. The length of the CDR3 is 16 residues. CDR3 in DNA: TGTGCCAGCAGCCGGAACAGGGTTTCCTATAATTCACCCCTCCACTTT. Translated, it gives CASSRNRVSYNSPLHF.

The gene calls are TRBV10-3 and TRBJ2-7, with 15 bases aligning to TRBD2. V was pared by 6 bases and J by 5 bases, with 8 bases of the junction left unmatched. Germline assignment: CDR1 ENHRY and CDR2 SYGVKD. CDR3 length equals 16 residues. The CDR3 sequence: CAIRGTSGGLINEQYF. CDR3 nucleotides: TGTGCCATCAGAGGGACTAGCGGGGGGCTTATCAACGAGCAGTACTTC.

In DNA form, the CDR3 reads TGTGCCAGCAGCTTCCGGAAACAGGGGACTAGAGGGGACGAGCAGTACTTC. It encodes CASSFRKQGTRGDEQYF. This chain joins TRBV7-4 and TRBJ2-7; possibly TRBD2 for D (8 bases). Germline V CDR1 and CDR2: SGHVT, SQSDAQ. Trimming pared 3 bases from V and 5 bases from J, leaving 23 bases between. CDR3 size: 17 residues.

This clone came up once. This chain links TRBV19 with TRBJ2-5, with D possibly TRBD1 on 6 matching bases. V was shortened by 6 bases and J by 1 base, with 6 bases between the two germline ends. The CDR3 has 12 residues. Germline CDR1 reads LNHDA; CDR2 reads SQIVND (reference sequence). The CDR3 coding sequence is TGTGCCAGTAGGGACAGCCAAGAGACCCAGTACTTC. It yields the protein CASRDSQETQYF.

CDR3 DNA: TGTGCCAGCACCGCGACAGGATCCTTGCTTATTGAAGCTTTCTTT. Protein: CASTATGSLLIEAFF. The V call is TRBV28, the J call TRBJ1-1; possible D gene TRBD1, 6 bases. V was cut by 7 bases and J by 7 bases, with 22 bases left in between. Germline V lookup: CDR1 MDHEN, CDR2 SYDVKM. This CDR3 region has 15 residues.

The chain is built from TRBV27 and TRBJ1-2; D is perhaps TRBD1 (6 bases). Germline CDR1 MNHEY, CDR2 SMNVEV (reference sequence). V lost 5 bases and J 4 bases, leaving 23 bases between the germline ends. The CDR3 is 17 amino acids. The CDR3 loop reads CASSPQTLGQKTYGYTF. In DNA, the CDR3 is TGTGCCAGCAGTCCCCAAACCCTAGGACAGAAAACCTATGGCTACACCTTC.

The chain employs TRBV4-2 and TRBJ2-7; D gene unclear. Germline CDR1 and CDR2: LGHNA and YNFKEQ. CDR3 length equals 14 residues. The V end lost 1 base, the J end lost 4 bases, and 11 bases lay between the germline ends. The CDR3 reads CASSQGTSQYEQYF. As DNA, the CDR3 is TGTGCCAGCAGCCAAGGCACTTCCCAATACGAGCAGTACTTC.

The chain combines TRBV7-8 with TRBJ2-1, with 9 bases fitting TRBD1. The CDR3 covers 15 residues. The germline V gene encodes CDR1 SGHVS and CDR2 FQNEAQ. The V gene end was trimmed by 5 bases and the J gene end by 8 bases; junction bases not matched to a gene: 10. The CDR3 loop is CASSATGTGFDEQFF. The CDR3 DNA follows: TGTGCCAGCAGCGCCACCGGGACAGGGTTCGATGAGCAGTTCTTC.

The chain links TRBV9 to TRBJ2-3; perhaps TRBD2 as D (6 bases). Germline V lookup: CDR1 SGDLS, CDR2 YYNGEE. The CDR3 runs 15 residues. The V end lost 2 bases, the J end lost 2 bases, and 12 bases lay between the germline ends. This chain's CDR3 is CASSVLGGSTDTQYF. CDR3 coding DNA: TGTGCCAGCAGCGTTTTGGGGGGTTCCACAGATACGCAGTATTTT.

This clone was observed once. The rearrangement uses TRBV6-1 and TRBJ1-4, with a weak D call TRBD1 (6 bases). CDR3 size: 15 residues. Deletions cut 1 base from V and 10 bases from J, with 16 bases between. CDR1 MNHNS and CDR2 SASEGT come from the germline V gene. The CDR3 is CASSEVGGGSGKLFF. Written as DNA, the CDR3 is TGTGCCAGCAGTGAAGTAGGGGGGGGCAGTGGAAAACTGTTTTTT.

The gene calls are TRBV2 and TRBJ2-1; unclear D gene. The ends were cut back, 7 bases at V and 0 bases at J, with 7 bases in the middle. Germline V gene data show CDR1 as SNHLY and CDR2 as FYNNEI. The CDR3 length is 13 residues. The CDR3 DNA sequence: TGTGCCAGCAAAACAAGCTCCTACAATGAGCAGTTCTTC. Its protein product is CASKTSSYNEQFF.

The genes are TRBV25-1 and TRBJ2-1; TRBD1 matches 8 bases. Trimming removed 6 bases from V and 5 bases from J; junction bases left unmatched: 9. The CDR3 totals 15 residues. Per germline, CDR1 MGHDK and CDR2 SYGVNS. The CDR3 DNA reads TGTGCCAGCAGGTCCGGGACAGGCTATAACAATGAGCAGTTCTTC. Amino acids: CASRSGTGYNNEQFF.

This clone was seen once. The chain recombines TRBV5-1 with TRBJ1-2; D unresolved. V lost 1 base, J lost 0 bases, and 10 bases lay in between. The CDR3 runs to 15 residues. The germline gives CDR1 SGHRS, CDR2 YFSETQ. The CDR3 nucleotides are TGCGCCAGCAGCTTGCGCGCCGGAGCTAACTATGGCTACACCTTC. Translating gives CASSLRAGANYGYTF.

Comments on this clone: Other DNA sequences in the same sample also yield this CDR3. The chain links TRBV18 to TRBJ1-1, with 10 bases lining up with TRBD1. The CDR3 has 14 amino acids. The V and J ends lost 1 base and 4 bases, in that order; junction bases with no gene match: 0. Per germline, CDR1 KGHSH and CDR2 LQKENI. The CDR3 DNA reads TGTGCCAGCTCACCACGGACAGGGGGCACTGAAGCTTTCTTT. Translated: CASSPRTGGTEAFF.

The chain joins TRBV6-5 to TRBJ2-3; 7 nucleotides match TRBD2. Germline lookup yields CDR1 MNHEY and CDR2 SVGAGI. The CDR3 consists of 15 residues. V gave up 4 bases and J gave up 3 bases; unmatched junction bases: 7. The CDR3 nucleotides read TGTGCCAGCAGTTCCCCTCGCGGGGGAACAGATACGCAGTATTTT. Translating gives CASSSPRGGTDTQYF.

The CDR3 here is CASSVGTRGQETQYF. The DNA of the CDR3 is TGTGCCAGCAGCGTAGGGACTAGAGGACAAGAGACCCAGTACTTC. The gene calls are TRBV9 and TRBJ2-5, with 7 bases lining up with TRBD2. V shed 0 bases, J shed 2 bases, and the junction held 4 bases outside the gene matches. CDR1 and CDR2 from the germline V gene are SGDLS and YYNGEE. The CDR3 is 15 residues long.